A single T cell receptor beta chain is shown here with its context. The antigen this receptor binds is unknown. No base-level quality is on record; no much larger clone is a single base apart. From the germline V gene, CDR1 is SGHDN and CDR2 is FVKESK. Trimming leaves V shorter by 2 bases and J shorter by 12 bases, with the junction holding 10 bases beyond the gene matches. Reading from cysteine to phenylalanine, the CDR3 counts 15 amino acids. Only CDR3 DNA remains: 45 bases, in frame from the first base. In Seattle, one collaborating source enrolled patients while the infection was active and tracked those patients longitudinally over the course of disease. The collaborating institutions used their own protocols to collect whole blood in K2EDTA tubes. For TCRbeta analysis, collaborators shipped samples as frozen whole blood, isolated PBMCs, or DNA extracted from either of those sample types. TCRbeta CDR3 regions were amplified from genomic DNA by means of the immunoSEQ Assay, a bias-controlled multiplex PCR. In the source study's methods: Within the assay, amplification of reference gene primers was used to estimate how many nucleated cells each sample contained. Sequence reads were collapsed and filtered to measure the absolute abundance of every unique TCRbeta CDR3 rearrangement. For each sample, productive Simpson clonality was calculated as the square root of Simpson's diversity index over productive rearrangements. TCRdb carries this immuneACCESS record with in-frame sequences only. Its versions omit some clonotypes, under half of them owing to an unresolved V gene in the studies checked, with the rest unexplained. The V and J calls and clone size are taken from that table; D and trimming were inferred from the DNA. Present in this sample are about 210,000 clones, about four fifths of which were seen just once. About 8% of the sample rests with the top ten.

These data are taken from a study of blood T cell repertoires in COVID-19 (dated by TCRdb to the early 2020s). Concerning the study at large: Samples from collaborators originated in the United States, Italy and Spain and spanned both the acute and convalescent phases of COVID-19. The samples were drawn from two sources: the first 160 participants of the ongoing ImmuneRACE study, and 1,254 subjects contributed by 6 global collaborators. The dataset comprised deeply sampled blood TCRbeta repertoires from subjects exposed to, actively infected with, or recovered from COVID-19. The material from the prospective study consisted of cDNA or gDNA derived from T cells, B-cell-depleted T cells, or PBMCs. Nearly every sample came with metadata listing a de-identified subject ID, COVID-19 status, age in years and sex. The repertoires were released in a freely available public database meant as a resource for research on the immune response to SARS-CoV-2. Where available, HLA class I and class II types were obtained from metadata supplied by the sample provider rather than from assay-based typing.

Results the study describes overall, beyond this receptor: The quantity of clinical and demographic metadata differed by source and by participant and was supplied without curation.

The sequenced sample consisted of peripheral blood. The TCR comes from a woman aged 60 to 75 with COVID-19, enrolled during active disease. The chain links TRBV14 with TRBJ2-1, with 10 middle bases fitting TRBD1. CDR3 sequence: CASSQLAGQGIGQFF. Here is the DNA: TGTGCCAGCAGCCAATTGGCGGGACAGGGGATAGGGCAGTTCTTC.